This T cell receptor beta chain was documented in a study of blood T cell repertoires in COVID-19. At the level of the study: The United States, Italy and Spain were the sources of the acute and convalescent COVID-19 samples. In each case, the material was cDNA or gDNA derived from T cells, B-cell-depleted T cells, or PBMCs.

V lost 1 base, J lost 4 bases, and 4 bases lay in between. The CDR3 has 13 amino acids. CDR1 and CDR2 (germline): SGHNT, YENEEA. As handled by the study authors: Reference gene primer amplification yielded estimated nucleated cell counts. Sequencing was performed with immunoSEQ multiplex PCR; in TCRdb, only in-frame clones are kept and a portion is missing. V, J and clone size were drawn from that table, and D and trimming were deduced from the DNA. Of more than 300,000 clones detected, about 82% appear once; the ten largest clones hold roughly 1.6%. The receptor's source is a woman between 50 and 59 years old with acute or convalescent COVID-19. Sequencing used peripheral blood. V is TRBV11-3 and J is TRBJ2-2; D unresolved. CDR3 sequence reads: CASSLGGTGELFF. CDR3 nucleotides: TGTGCCAGCAGCTTAGGCGGCACCGGGGAGCTGTTTTTT.